This T cell receptor (beta chain) was documented in a study of blood T cell repertoires in COVID-19. The sample holds one count of this clone. This table comes from immunoSEQ multiplex PCR, and its TCRdb copy is limited to in-frame clones, with some not included. In the table there are 260,000 or so clones, 88% of which are singletons. The V and J ends lost 5 bases and 4 bases respectively, with 20 bases between them. This CDR3 has 15 amino acids. Germline CDR1 reads GTSNPN; CDR2 reads SVGIG (reference sequence). Across under 25 US areas, participants ranged in age from about 18 to 90 years. Participants were placed into cohorts based on the clinical history they reported.

This sequence was found in a woman aged 40 to 50 with acute COVID-19. The chain is built from TRBV30 and TRBJ1-1, with D perhaps TRBD1 (5 bases). Sample: PBMCs or T cells enriched from blood (not recorded which). CDR3 loop: CAWGSGSSYFTEAFF. CDR3 in DNA: TGTGCCTGGGGATCAGGGTCATCGTATTTCACTGAAGCTTTCTTT. Full variable domain (remainder filled in from reference TRBV30 and TRBJ1-1): SQTIHQWPATLVQPVGSPLSLECTVEGTSNPNLYWYRQAAGRGLQLLFYSVGIGQISSEVPQNLSASRPQDRQFILSSKKLLLSDSGFYLCAWGSGSSYFTEAFFGQGTRLTVV.